Each of the 9 T cell receptor beta chains below was sequenced from the same sample in a study of blood T cell repertoires in COVID-19. Sequenced by immunoSEQ multiplex PCR; TCRdb stores in-frame clones only, minus some. Of over 350,000 clones in the sample, approximately 87% were seen once. Sequenced material: PBMCs or T cells enriched from blood (not recorded which). The receptors derive from a woman aged 25 to 45 with acute COVID-19.

J is TRBJ1-6 and V is TRBV5-5, with a tentative D call TRBD1 (5 bases). There are 16 residues in the CDR3. Looked up from germline, CDR1 is SGHKS and CDR2 is YYEKEE (reference sequence). V lost 4 bases and J 1 base, leaving 12 bases between the germline ends. In nucleotides, the CDR3 is TGTGCCAGCAGCGGCCTCAGGGAATCCTATAATTCACCCCTCCACTTT. Translating gives CASSGLRESYNSPLHF.

This chain links TRBV3-1 (or the pseudogene TRBV3-2) with TRBJ2-1; D uncertain. V was trimmed by 2 bases and J by 8 bases, leaving 19 bases between them. Germline assignment: CDR1 LGHDT and CDR2 YNNKEL (reference sequence). This CDR3 region has 16 residues. Here the CDR3 DNA reads TGTGCCAGCAGCCAATCACCCAACCCCGGAGATGATGAGCAGTTCTTC. Translation: CASSQSPNPGDDEQFF.

This clone was recorded once. This rearrangement joins TRBV27 to TRBJ2-4, with D uncertain. Germline CDR1 and CDR2: MNHEY and SMNVEV (reference sequence). This CDR3 is built from 13 residues. Trimming took off 4 bases at V and 1 base at J, with 5 bases between the two ends. The CDR3 protein is CASSSGAKNIQYF. The CDR3 DNA reads as TGTGCCAGCAGTTCCGGGGCCAAAAACATTCAGTACTTC.

This clone was detected only once. The CDR3 DNA sequence: TGTGCCAGCAGCTTAGCGGCGGGGGGGCCCACAGATACGCAGTATTTT. Translation gives CASSLAAGGPTDTQYF. The rearrangement joins TRBV7-2 to TRBJ2-3; the match to TRBD2 covers 9 bases. CDR3 length: 16 residues. The V gene's germline CDR1 is SGHTA and CDR2 FQGNSA. Germline trimming cut 0 bases from V and 2 bases from J; bases unmatched to any gene: 3. The full variable domain, completed using reference TRBV7-2 and TRBJ2-3, is GAGVSQSPSNKVTEKGKDVELRCDPISGHTALYWYRQSLGQGLEFLIYFQGNSAPDKSGLPSDRFSAERTGGSVSTLTIQRTQQEDSAVYLCASSLAAGGPTDTQYFGPGTRLTVL.

V gene TRBV28 combines with J gene TRBJ2-1; maybe TRBD2 (5 bases). Germline values: CDR1 MDHEN, CDR2 SYDVKM. V was shortened by 2 bases and J by 7 bases, with 6 bases between the two germline ends. This CDR3 is 12 amino acids long. The CDR3 here is CASSLEGNEQFF. The CDR3 region has the DNA TGTGCCAGCAGTTTAGAGGGAAATGAGCAGTTCTTC. Complete variable domain (other parts from reference TRBV28 and TRBJ2-1): DVKVTQSSRYLVKRTGEKVFLECVQDMDHENMFWYRQDPGLGLRLIYFSYDVKMKEKGDIPEGYSVSREKKERFSLILESASTNQTSMYLCASSLEGNEQFFGPGTRLTVL.

The J gene is TRBJ1-1, the V gene TRBV11-3; no firm D call. Trimming shortened V by 2 bases and J by 2 bases, and 18 bases separated the two germline ends. Germline V gene sequence: CDR1 SGHNT, CDR2 YENEEA. The CDR3 loop spans 17 amino acids. CDR3 in DNA: TGTGCCAGCAGCTTAAGCCCCCCGCGGCCCCATAACACTGAAGCTTTCTTT. Its protein is CASSLSPPRPHNTEAFF. The full variable domain, its missing parts supplied by reference TRBV11-3 and TRBJ1-1, is EAGVVQSPRYKIIEKKQPVAFWCNPISGHNTLYWYLQNLGQGPELLIRYENEEAVDDSQLPKDRFSAERLKGVDSTLKIQPAELGDSAVYLCASSLSPPRPHNTEAFFGQGTRLTVV.

The chain is built from TRBV6-5 and TRBJ1-3, with 9 bases that match TRBD1. Germline V gene lookup returns CDR1 MNHEY and CDR2 SVGAGI. Trimming at V came to 7 bases and at J to 8 bases, leaving 9 bases not matched to a gene. The CDR3 has 14 amino acids. The CDR3: CASTKGGQGDTIYF. The CDR3 bases are TGTGCCAGCACCAAGGGGGGACAGGGTGACACCATATATTTT.

Only a few counts were recorded for this clone. The chain has TRBV18 and TRBJ1-1; the D gene is possibly TRBD1 (5 bases). V was clipped by 3 bases and J by 5 bases, with 13 bases between them. The CDR3 consists of 14 residues. Germline CDR1 KGHSH, CDR2 LQKENI. The CDR3 DNA sequence: TGTGCCAGCTCACCCGACGGGGGTGATACTGAAGCTTTCTTT. Residues: CASSPDGGDTEAFF.

V usage is TRBV7-3 and J usage is TRBJ2-1, with TRBD2 matching over 10 bases. The CDR3 spans 14 residues. Germline CDR1 is SGHTA and CDR2 is FQGTGA. V lost 1 base and J lost 7; bases outside the gene matches: 1. CDR3 nucleotides: TGTGCCAGCAGCTTAAGGGGACTAGCGAATGAGCAGTTCTTC. Protein sequence: CASSLRGLANEQFF.